This is a list of T cell receptor beta chains from one sample in a study of blood T cell repertoires in COVID-19. Repertoires were generated with immunoSEQ multiplex PCR, while TCRdb's copy carries only in-frame clones and drops some. The sample records around 120,000 clones, roughly 70% being singletons. Material: peripheral blood. The receptors stem from a human donor with acute or convalescent COVID-19. The donor label of this sample is uncertain. Each CDR3 is given with its conserved first and last residue. Each record gives: D gene, V gene, clone size, J gene, CDR3 DNA, CDR3 protein. D genes are given only for firm matches. Expanded clones get a size class; other rows say once, few or many, or leave the size out.

D gene: .; V gene: TRBV19; clone size: .; J gene: TRBJ2-1; CDR3 DNA: TGTGCCAGTCGACTCAGCTCCTACAATGAGCAGTTCTTC; CDR3 protein: CASRLSSYNEQFF
D gene: .; V gene: TRBV2; clone size: .; J gene: TRBJ1-1; CDR3 DNA: TGTGCCAGCAGAAGGGGTCTATTTTCGAGGACTGAAGCTTTCTTT; CDR3 protein: CASRRGLFSRTEAFF
D gene: TRBD2; V gene: TRBV28; clone size: .; J gene: TRBJ2-2; CDR3 DNA: TGTGCCAGCAGCCGGGGGACTAGCGGGGGGTACACCGGGGAGCTGTTTTTT; CDR3 protein: CASSRGTSGGYTGELFF
D gene: .; V gene: TRBV2; clone size: .; J gene: TRBJ1-4; CDR3 DNA: TGTGCCAGCAGCCGAGACAGCAATAATGAAAAACTGTTTTTT; CDR3 protein: CASSRDSNNEKLFF
D gene: .; V gene: TRBV10-2; clone size: .; J gene: TRBJ1-6; CDR3 DNA: TGCGCCATACGGCCCGCCGGGGGGGCGAATAATTCACCCCTCCACTTT; CDR3 protein: CAIRPAGGANNSPLHF
D gene: .; V gene: TRBV18; clone size: .; J gene: TRBJ1-4; CDR3 DNA: TGTGCCAGCTCAGAAACTCGAGAAAAACTGTTTTTT; CDR3 protein: CASSETREKLFF
D gene: .; V gene: TRBV11-2; clone size: .; J gene: TRBJ1-2; CDR3 DNA: TGTGCCAGCAGCTCCGGGAATCTAGGAGCGGATGGCTACACCTTC; CDR3 protein: CASSSGNLGADGYTF
D gene: TRBD2; V gene: TRBV5-1; clone size: .; J gene: TRBJ2-4; CDR3 DNA: TGCGCCAGCAGCTTGGCGGGGCAGGGAGGGGACATTCAGTACTTC; CDR3 protein: CASSLAGQGGDIQYF
D gene: .; V gene: TRBV6-5; clone size: .; J gene: TRBJ1-3; CDR3 DNA: TGTGCCAGCAGGCCGTTGGACTCCTCTGGACGCACCATATATTTT; CDR3 protein: CASRPLDSSGRTIYF
D gene: TRBD1; V gene: TRBV3-1/TRBV3-2; clone size: .; J gene: TRBJ2-3; CDR3 DNA: TGTGCCAGCACCCCGGGACAGGGGAGGCATACGCAGTATTTT; CDR3 protein: CASTPGQGRHTQYF
D gene: .; V gene: TRBV2; clone size: .; J gene: TRBJ1-2; CDR3 DNA: TGTGCCAGCAGCCCCCGGCCAGGAGGGCGGTATGGCTACACCTTC; CDR3 protein: CASSPRPGGRYGYTF
D gene: TRBD1; V gene: TRBV12-5; clone size: many; J gene: TRBJ1-5; CDR3 DNA: TGTGCTAGTGGTTTTGGCGCCGGGACAGGGTATCAGCCCCAGCATTTT; CDR3 protein: CASGFGAGTGYQPQHF
D gene: .; V gene: TRBV30; clone size: .; J gene: TRBJ1-2; CDR3 DNA: TGTGCCTGGAGTGTATACCTCGAGGCAGGGGCCAAACCGAACTATGGCTACACCTTC; CDR3 protein: CAWSVYLEAGAKPNYGYTF
D gene: TRBD1; V gene: TRBV6-5; clone size: .; J gene: TRBJ1-3; CDR3 DNA: TGTGCCACCTGGAGGAGACAGGGGGAACGAAACACCATATATTTT; CDR3 protein: CATWRRQGERNTIYF
D gene: .; V gene: TRBV14; clone size: few; J gene: TRBJ1-3; CDR3 DNA: TGTGCCAGCAGCCAAGCTCCTAACTCTGGAAACACCATATATTTT; CDR3 protein: CASSQAPNSGNTIYF
D gene: .; V gene: TRBV5-5; clone size: .; J gene: TRBJ1-5; CDR3 DNA: TGTGCCAGCAGCTCGGGGGTGGGCAATCAGCCCCAGCATTTT; CDR3 protein: CASSSGVGNQPQHF
D gene: TRBD1; V gene: TRBV5-1; clone size: .; J gene: TRBJ1-6; CDR3 DNA: TGCGCCAGCAGCTTGGCCGGGACAGGTTATTCACCCCTCCACTTT; CDR3 protein: CASSLAGTGYSPLHF
D gene: .; V gene: TRBV5-5; clone size: .; J gene: TRBJ1-6; CDR3 DNA: TGTGCCAGCAGTCGTCTGGGCAGAGCTTCGACGATTTCACCCCTCCACTTT; CDR3 protein: CASSRLGRASTISPLHF
D gene: .; V gene: TRBV6-6; clone size: .; J gene: TRBJ2-7; CDR3 DNA: TGTGCCAGCACCCGGGAGCTCTACTCCTACGAGCAGTACTTC; CDR3 protein: CASTRELYSYEQYF
D gene: .; V gene: TRBV7-8; clone size: .; J gene: TRBJ1-1; CDR3 DNA: TGTGCCAGCAGCAATTCCGCGGGGGAAGCCATGAACACTGAAGCTTTCTTT; CDR3 protein: CASSNSAGEAMNTEAFF
D gene: TRBD2; V gene: TRBV19; clone size: .; J gene: TRBJ2-5; CDR3 DNA: TGTGCCAGTAGGACTAGCGGAACCGGGGGGCAAGAGACCCAGTACTTC; CDR3 protein: CASRTSGTGGQETQYF
D gene: .; V gene: TRBV10-3; clone size: .; J gene: TRBJ1-1; CDR3 DNA: TGTGCCATCAGCCAAGTACAGATGAACACTGAAGCTTTCTTT; CDR3 protein: CAISQVQMNTEAFF
D gene: .; V gene: TRBV5-4; clone size: few; J gene: TRBJ1-3; CDR3 DNA: TGTGCCAGCGAAGACAGCCTAAACTCTGGAAACACCATATATTTT; CDR3 protein: CASEDSLNSGNTIYF
D gene: TRBD1; V gene: TRBV11-2; clone size: .; J gene: TRBJ2-7; CDR3 DNA: TGTGCCAGCAGACGTCCGGGACAGGCCTACGAGCAGTACTTC; CDR3 protein: CASRRPGQAYEQYF
D gene: .; V gene: TRBV5-1; clone size: .; J gene: TRBJ2-3; CDR3 DNA: TGCGCCAGCAGCGCTGCTAGAGTCAGGGTATCAGATACGCAGTATTTT; CDR3 protein: CASSAARVRVSDTQYF
D gene: .; V gene: TRBV19; clone size: .; J gene: TRBJ2-3; CDR3 DNA: TGTGCCAGTAGTATGGGGCAGCCGACAGATACGCAGTATTTT; CDR3 protein: CASSMGQPTDTQYF
D gene: .; V gene: TRBV2; clone size: .; J gene: TRBJ2-5; CDR3 DNA: TGTGCCACCCCGGGTGACGGGGGAGAGACCCAGTACTTC; CDR3 protein: CATPGDGGETQYF
D gene: .; V gene: TRBV14; clone size: .; J gene: TRBJ2-2; CDR3 DNA: TGTGCCAGCAGCGAGTATTTAAGACCGGGGAACACCGGGGAGCTGTTTTTT; CDR3 protein: CASSEYLRPGNTGELFF
D gene: .; V gene: TRBV5-6; clone size: .; J gene: TRBJ1-6; CDR3 DNA: TGTGCCAGCAGCTGGTCAGGTTTTTATAATTCACCCCTCCACTTT; CDR3 protein: CASSWSGFYNSPLHF
D gene: TRBD2; V gene: TRBV7-9; clone size: .; J gene: TRBJ2-1; CDR3 DNA: TGTGCCAGCACTTCGGGACTAGCGGTTGAGCAGTTCTTC; CDR3 protein: CASTSGLAVEQFF
D gene: TRBD2; V gene: TRBV5-1; clone size: few; J gene: TRBJ2-1; CDR3 DNA: TGCGCCAGCAAAAGCGGGGGCTCCTACAATGAGCAGTTCTTC; CDR3 protein: CASKSGGSYNEQFF
D gene: .; V gene: TRBV9; clone size: few; J gene: TRBJ2-1; CDR3 DNA: TGTGCCAGCAGCGTAGCCACAGACCTCTCCTACAATGAGCAGTTCTTC; CDR3 protein: CASSVATDLSYNEQFF
D gene: .; V gene: TRBV2; clone size: .; J gene: TRBJ2-2; CDR3 DNA: TGTGCCAGCAGCGCCCTGGGGGGTCTGACCGGGGAGCTGTTTTTT; CDR3 protein: CASSALGGLTGELFF
D gene: TRBD1; V gene: TRBV24-1; clone size: .; J gene: TRBJ2-3; CDR3 DNA: TGTGCCACCAGTAGGTCCGGGACAGGGATGGATACGCAGTATTTT; CDR3 protein: CATSRSGTGMDTQYF
D gene: TRBD1; V gene: TRBV19; clone size: .; J gene: TRBJ2-2; CDR3 DNA: TGTGCCAGTAGTAGCTCCAGGACAGGGCTAAACACCGGGGAGCTGTTTTTT; CDR3 protein: CASSSSRTGLNTGELFF
D gene: .; V gene: TRBV5-4; clone size: .; J gene: TRBJ2-3; CDR3 DNA: TGTGCCAGCAGCTTGAATAAAAATACGCAGTATTTT; CDR3 protein: CASSLNKNTQYF
D gene: TRBD1; V gene: TRBV9; clone size: .; J gene: TRBJ2-2; CDR3 DNA: TGTGCCAGCAGCGTTACAGGGGCGCCAACCGGGGAGCTGTTTTTT; CDR3 protein: CASSVTGAPTGELFF
D gene: .; V gene: TRBV7-2; clone size: .; J gene: TRBJ1-3; CDR3 DNA: TGTGCCAGCAGCTTTGAGTTCTCTGGAAACACCATATATTTT; CDR3 protein: CASSFEFSGNTIYF
D gene: .; V gene: TRBV13; clone size: .; J gene: TRBJ1-1; CDR3 DNA: TGTGCCAGCAGCCACTCTGACACTGAAGCTTTCTTT; CDR3 protein: CASSHSDTEAFF
D gene: .; V gene: TRBV21-1; clone size: .; J gene: TRBJ1-4; CDR3 DNA: TGTGCCAGGTTCAGACCGGGACAGCTTAATGAAAAACTGTTTTTT; CDR3 protein: CARFRPGQLNEKLFF
D gene: .; V gene: TRBV4-1; clone size: .; J gene: TRBJ1-6; CDR3 DNA: TGCGCCAGCAGCCGAACAGTCTCCTATAATTCACCCCTCCACTTT; CDR3 protein: CASSRTVSYNSPLHF
D gene: TRBD2; V gene: TRBV27; clone size: once; J gene: TRBJ2-7; CDR3 DNA: TGTGCCAGCAGATCCACTAGCGGGAGGACCTACGAGCAGTACTTC; CDR3 protein: CASRSTSGRTYEQYF
D gene: TRBD1; V gene: TRBV2; clone size: .; J gene: TRBJ1-5; CDR3 DNA: TGTGCCAGCAGCGACGGACAGGGGGGAATTCAGCCCCAGCATTTT; CDR3 protein: CASSDGQGGIQPQHF
D gene: .; V gene: TRBV30; clone size: many; J gene: TRBJ1-2; CDR3 DNA: TGTGCCTGGACCGACTCGCGGAGGGGCCTCTATGGCTACACCTTC; CDR3 protein: CAWTDSRRGLYGYTF
D gene: .; V gene: TRBV5-4; clone size: few; J gene: TRBJ2-4; CDR3 DNA: TGTGCCAGCAGCAAGGAGGGAGCCCGCGGTAGTGCCAAAAACATTCAGTACTTC; CDR3 protein: CASSKEGARGSAKNIQYF
D gene: .; V gene: TRBV9; clone size: .; J gene: TRBJ1-3; CDR3 DNA: TGTGCCAGCAGCGTAGACAGGGCAGGAGGAAACACCATATATTTT; CDR3 protein: CASSVDRAGGNTIYF